This TCR beta chain comes out of a study of T cell clones after liver transplantation. On the study more broadly: A pre-transplant mixed lymphocyte reaction with TCRbeta sequencing defined graft-donor-reactive clones followed in post-transplant blood. Patients counted as tolerant after at least one year off all immunosuppression, enzymes not exceeding twice normal. Apart from a few HCV-positive recipients, transplants were for non-autoimmune, non-viral reasons.

Using immunoSEQ multiplex PCR, the repertoire was profiled, and TCRdb retains in-frame clones only, with some absent. Of more than 15,000 clones listed, approximately 88% were seen once; the top ten hold roughly 13%. CDR3 length: 14 amino acids. The V and J ends lost 0 bases and 12 bases respectively, with 19 bases between them. Germline loops: CDR1 SGHDT, CDR2 YYEEEE. This sequence originates from a human donor who received a liver transplant. V and J are TRBV5-6 and TRBJ2-7; D uncertain. Sequencing used CD8+ T cells from blood, obtained before liver transplant. The DNA for the CDR3 is TGTGCCAGCAGCTTGGAGCTTTTCCCCTCTCGATTGTACTTC. Translating it yields CASSLELFPSRLYF.